The T cell receptor (beta chain) under discussion was sequenced for a study of T cell responses to AZD1222 COVID-19 vaccine. With respect to this clone: What it binds is not known.

Broader study findings: Spike-specific TCR breadth and depth were elevated following two AZD1222 doses. Repertoire samples came only from after the peak T cell response. AZD1222 recipients seropositive at baseline numbered only five to seven.

CDR1 MNHEY and CDR2 SMNVEV come from the germline V gene (reference sequence). Trimming cost V 0 bases and J 5 bases, with 13 bases left between them. This CDR3 contains 16 residues. Here immunoSEQ multiplex PCR was the method, and the copy in TCRdb shows in-frame clones only, minus some. The table records 130,000 or so clones, roughly nine tenths of them present only once. The chain joins TRBV27 to TRBJ2-2, with D maybe TRBD2 (7 bases). The clonotype was recovered from an adult who received the AZD1222 COVID-19 vaccine. Sequences were derived from peripheral blood, sampled 28 days after the second AZD1222 dose. The CDR3 region is CASSLSAGAGTGELFF. The CDR3 DNA reads TGTGCCAGCAGTTTATCGGCGGGGGCAGGGACCGGGGAGCTGTTTTTT.